This T cell receptor (beta chain) is from a study of identical twins. One entry per CDR3 protein results from TCRdb running MiXCR on the 5' RACE reads. Counted here are 540,000 or so distinct CDR3 sequences, about 20% occurring once; the ten biggest clones make up about 0.5%. This CDR3 spans 13 amino acids. Trimming at V came to 5 bases and at J to 3 bases, leaving 7 bases not matched to a gene. In germline, CDR1 is DFQATT, CDR2 SNEGSKA (reference sequence). The same data also went into a second study, on yellow fever vaccine responses in identical twins. This second study notes: As reported, the vaccine T cell response of twins seemed partly convergent and partly personalized.

This chain joins TRBV20-1 and TRBJ2-7; 7 positions match TRBD2. The sequenced sample consisted of CD4+ T cells sorted from blood. This TCR was recovered from a woman aged 18 to 35 in good health. The chain's CDR3 is CSAAGLERYEQYF. The CDR3 DNA sequence: TGCAGTGCTGCCGGACTAGAGCGCTACGAGCAGTACTTC.